This T cell receptor (beta chain) is from a study of blood T cells in healthy people across ages. The study, taken as a whole, reports: The fall in TCR beta diversity per million T cells was roughly linear with age.

Using a J-beta primer mix together with a sample-barcoded 5' primer, a second PCR was run for about 6 to 11 cycles. TCRdb called the 5' RACE reads again in MiXCR, with one record for every CDR3 protein. Of some 1,800,000 distinct CDR3 sequences listed, approximately 39% were seen once; the top ten hold 20% to 25%. Losses at the gene ends were 4 bases for V and 10 bases for J; bases not matched to a gene: 6. The germline V gene encodes CDR1 DFQATT and CDR2 SNEGSKA (reference sequence). This CDR3 region has 12 residues. Points on this clonotype: The target antigen is unknown.

The TCR sequence derives from a human donor in good health. Sequenced material: blood. The chain has TRBV20-1 and TRBJ1-4; 7 bases fit TRBD1. The CDR3 sequence is CSATSGGGKLFF. The CDR3 DNA reads as TGCAGTGCTACTTCAGGGGGAGGAAAACTGTTTTTT.